The 21 T cell receptor beta chains in this list originate from one sample, sequenced in a study of early T cells in non-severe SARS-CoV-2 infection. TCRdb redid the calling of the 5' RACE reads with MiXCR, one entry per CDR3 protein. The sample consists of about 40,000 distinct CDR3 sequences, roughly 5% of them appearing once. Sequenced material: whole blood. The receptor source for this set is an adult who was a healthcare worker with PCR-confirmed SARS-CoV-2 infection or an uninfected control (not recorded which).

This clonotype was seen many times. The chain couples TRBV28 to TRBJ1-2; D is perhaps TRBD1 (5 bases). CDR3 length equals 13 residues. The germline CDR1 and CDR2 sequences are MDHEN and SYDVKM. The V end lost 5 bases, the J end lost 3 bases, and 10 bases lay between the germline ends. Here the CDR3 reads CASSRGTDYGYTF. For the CDR3, the DNA is TGTGCCAGCAGTCGAGGGACGGACTATGGCTACACCTTC.

This clonotype showed up many times. The chain links TRBV4-1 to TRBJ2-3; D ambiguous. Trimming removed 4 bases from V and 6 bases from J, with 11 bases in between. Germline V gene data show CDR1 as MGHRA and CDR2 as YSYEKL. This CDR3 is built from 13 residues. The CDR3 protein is CASSLIGADTQYF. In DNA form, the CDR3 reads TGCGCCAGCAGCCTAATAGGAGCGGATACGCAGTATTTT.

The V call is TRBV7-9, the J call TRBJ1-2, with unresolved D. Germline V gene sequence: CDR1 SEHNR, CDR2 FQNEAQ (reference sequence). The CDR3 contains 13 residues. Trimming pared 1 base from V and 7 bases from J, leaving 10 bases between. As DNA, the CDR3 is TGTGCCAGCAGCTTAGAGGGTAGTCGTGGCTACACCTTC. Its translation: CASSLEGSRGYTF.

The chain joins TRBV28 to TRBJ1-5; D remains unclear. The length of the CDR3 is 12 residues. Germline V gene lookup returns CDR1 MDHEN and CDR2 SYDVKM. The V end was cut by 4 bases, the J end by 7 bases, with 8 bases between. CDR3 in amino acids: CASSWDKQPQHF. The CDR3 DNA sequence: TGTGCCAGCAGTTGGGATAAACAGCCCCAGCATTTT.

This clonotype has a count of ten or more. The rearrangement joins TRBV20-1 to TRBJ1-2; the D gene is possibly TRBD1 (5 bases). Germline CDR1 DFQATT, CDR2 SNEGSKA (reference sequence). The CDR3 runs to 14 residues. V was cut by 5 bases and J by 2 bases, with 15 bases left in between. The CDR3 sequence is CSARVEGLNYGYTF. The DNA for the CDR3 is TGCAGTGCTCGTGTAGAGGGGTTAAACTATGGCTACACCTTC.

This clonotype was recorded only once. CDR3 DNA: TGCAGTGCTAGGAGACCGGGACTAGCGGGAGGAAAAGAGCAGTTCTTC. Translated, it gives CSARRPGLAGGKEQFF. The V call is TRBV20-1, the J call TRBJ2-1; 15 nucleotides align to TRBD2. The germline gives CDR1 DFQATT, CDR2 SNEGSKA (reference sequence). V lost 3 bases, J lost 10 bases, and 10 bases stayed unmatched. CDR3 length equals 16 residues.

Written as DNA, the CDR3 is TGCAGTGCTACCACCAACTCCTACGAGCAGTACTTC. Its translation: CSATTNSYEQYF. The rearrangement links TRBV20-1 to TRBJ2-7; no clear D. V was cut by 4 bases and J by 0 bases, with 7 bases left in between. The V gene's germline CDR1 is DFQATT and CDR2 SNEGSKA (reference sequence). The CDR3 spans 12 residues.

This clonotype was observed a handful of times. The V call is TRBV29-1, the J call TRBJ1-2; D unresolved. From germline, CDR1 is SQVTM and CDR2 ANQGSEA. This CDR3 region has 11 residues. V shed 3 bases and J shed 8 bases, with 10 bases lying between them. The CDR3 DNA sequence: TGCAGCGTTGAGTCCATTGAGGGCTACACCTTC. Translation gives CSVESIEGYTF.

In this sample, this clonotype turned up many times. The chain carries TRBV7-2 and TRBJ1-6; the D is unclear. The V and J ends lost 7 bases and 12 bases respectively, with 16 bases between them. Per germline, CDR1 SGHTA and CDR2 FQGNSA. The CDR3 has 13 amino acids. CDR3 amino acids: CASTDRTLGPLHF. The CDR3 nucleotides read TGTGCCAGCACGGACCGAACCTTGGGACCCCTCCACTTT.

This clonotype was detected only a few times. The V and J genes are TRBV7-2 and TRBJ1-3; TRBD1 agrees at 8 bases. The J segment lost 4 bases and the V segment lost 4 bases, leaving 3 bases of the junction unmatched. Germline loops: CDR1 SGHTA, CDR2 FQGNSA. The CDR3 runs 14 residues. In DNA, the CDR3 is TGTGCCAGCAGCTCGGGACAGGAGGGAAACACCATATATTTT. It encodes CASSSGQEGNTIYF.

This chain joins TRBV6-2 or TRBV6-3 and TRBJ1-1, with D possibly being TRBD1 (5 bases). CDR3 size: 15 residues. Between the trimmed V and J ends, which lost 5 bases and 1 base, there was a span of 14 bases. Looked up from germline, CDR1 is MNHEY and CDR2 is SVGEGT. The DNA for the CDR3 is TGTGCCAGCAGTCTGGGGGTTGGATGGAACACTGAAGCTTTCTTT. This encodes CASSLGVGWNTEAFF.

This clonotype has just a few counts. This chain links TRBV11-3 with TRBJ1-1; D is uncertain. CDR3 length: 13 residues. Trimming cost V 5 bases and J 10 bases, with 17 bases left between them. From germline, CDR1 is SGHNT and CDR2 YENEEA. CDR3 in amino acids: CASSPRPRGVAFF. CDR3 nucleotide sequence: TGTGCCAGCAGCCCCCGGCCTCGCGGGGTAGCTTTCTTT. The full variable domain, completed using reference TRBV11-3 and TRBJ1-1, is EAGVVQSPRYKIIEKKQPVAFWCNPISGHNTLYWYLQNLGQGPELLIRYENEEAVDDSQLPKDRFSAERLKGVDSTLKIQPAELGDSAVYLCASSPRPRGVAFFGQGTRLTVV.

The CDR3 spells CASSSPDRGLDGELFF. Written as DNA, the CDR3 is TGTGCCAGCAGTTCCCCGGACAGGGGGTTGGACGGGGAGCTGTTTTTT. The rearrangement links TRBV28 to TRBJ2-2; 10 bases are shared with TRBD1. The CDR3 covers 16 residues. Germline CDR1 and CDR2: MDHEN and SYDVKM. Losses at the gene ends were 4 bases for V and 7 bases for J; bases not matched to a gene: 9.

The J gene is TRBJ2-3, the V gene TRBV29-1, with D possibly matching TRBD2 (6 bases). The CDR3 runs to 13 residues. CDR1 is SQVTM and CDR2 is ANQGSEA in the germline V gene. Trimming removed 4 bases from V and 2 bases from J, with 10 bases in between. The CDR3 spells CSVVGRTTDTQYF. As DNA, the CDR3 is TGCAGCGTTGTAGGGAGGACCACAGATACGCAGTATTTT.

Many counts were recorded for this clonotype. V gene TRBV12-3 or TRBV12-4 combines with J gene TRBJ1-1, with 7 bases matching TRBD1. This CDR3 is 13 amino acids long. The trim removed 6 bases at V and 6 bases at J, leaving 7 bases unmatched. CDR3 loop: CASSLTGTAEAFF. The CDR3 region has the DNA TGTGCCAGCAGCCTGACAGGGACGGCTGAAGCTTTCTTT.

This clonotype was found many times. The chain couples TRBV6-4 to TRBJ2-3, with TRBD2 matching over 9 bases. Germline CDR1 is MRHNA and CDR2 is SNTAGT. The CDR3 spans 16 residues. The trim removed 0 bases at V and 1 base at J, leaving 2 bases unmatched. This CDR3 reads CASSDSASGGTDTQYF. CDR3 nucleotides: TGTGCCAGCAGTGACTCGGCTAGCGGGGGCACAGATACGCAGTATTTT.

This clonotype was observed at least ten times. The rearrangement uses TRBV2 and TRBJ1-2; 8 bases fit TRBD1. The CDR3 has 13 residues. Germline V gives CDR1 SNHLY, CDR2 FYNNEI. V lost 8 bases and J lost 7; bases outside the gene matches: 9. The CDR3, as DNA: TGTGCCAGCTTTTTGACAGGGGCGGCTGGCTACACCTTC. Protein product: CASFLTGAAGYTF. Filled out from reference TRBV2 and TRBJ1-2, the complete variable domain reads EPEVTQTPSHQVTQMGQEVILRCVPISNHLYFYWYRQILGQKVEFLVSFYNNEISEKSEIFDDQFSVERPDGSNFTLKIRSTKLEDSAMYFCASFLTGAAGYTFGSGTRLTVV.

In its sample, this clonotype was seen many times. This chain joins TRBV7-2 and TRBJ2-2; D not resolved. V dropped 5 bases and J dropped 1 base, with 11 bases sitting between them. The CDR3 loop spans 15 amino acids. From germline, CDR1 is SGHTA and CDR2 FQGNSA. The CDR3 sequence is CASSPRTMNTGELFF. The CDR3 DNA sequence: TGTGCCAGCAGCCCCAGGACCATGAACACCGGGGAGCTGTTTTTT. Looking up the rest from reference TRBV7-2 and TRBJ2-2 gives the full variable domain: GAGVSQSPSNKVTEKGKDVELRCDPISGHTALYWYRQSLGQGLEFLIYFQGNSAPDKSGLPSDRFSAERTGGSVSTLTIQRTQQEDSAVYLCASSPRTMNTGELFFGEGSRLTVL.

This clonotype was observed at least ten times. This chain joins TRBV20-1 and TRBJ2-7; 9 bases are a match to TRBD2. J gave up 0 bases and V 2 bases, and 8 bases lay outside the gene matches. The germline gives CDR1 DFQATT, CDR2 SNEGSKA (reference sequence). This CDR3 spans 16 amino acids. The CDR3, as DNA: TGCAGTGCTAGACCCGCCCTAGCGGGGAACTCCTACGAGCAGTACTTC. This encodes CSARPALAGNSYEQYF.

This clonotype was observed many times. V gene TRBV7-3 combines with J gene TRBJ1-1, with TRBD1 as a possible D gene (6 bases). Deletions cut 5 bases from V and 4 bases from J, with 17 bases between. This CDR3 spans 15 amino acids. Per the germline V gene, CDR1 is SGHTA and CDR2 is FQGTGA. The CDR3 region is CASSPFGGLGTEAFF. DNA of the CDR3: TGTGCCAGCAGCCCCTTTGGGGGGCTGGGCACTGAAGCTTTCTTT.

The chain couples TRBV10-2 to TRBJ2-3; 8 positions agree with TRBD2. The CDR3 loop spans 14 amino acids. The germline CDR1 and CDR2 sequences are WSHSY and SAAADI. The trim removed 8 bases at V and 4 bases at J, leaving 8 bases unmatched. The CDR3 is CASSRGRGADTQYF. As DNA, the CDR3 is TGCGCCAGCTCTCGGGGGCGGGGGGCAGATACGCAGTATTTT.